Below are 3 T cell receptor beta chains sequenced from a single sample in a study of cytomegalovirus exposure and HLA in healthy donors. Here immunoSEQ multiplex PCR was the method, and the copy in TCRdb shows in-frame clones only, minus some. The table has approximately 140,000 clones, 70% to 90% seen once. The specimen sequenced was PBMCs. These receptor sequences come from a man in his late teens or twenties in good health and CMV-seropositive.

The chain employs TRBV6-5 and TRBJ2-1; tentatively, D is TRBD2 (5 bases). The CDR3 has 15 amino acids. V shed 4 bases and J shed 0 bases, with 10 bases lying between them. Germline loops: CDR1 MNHEY, CDR2 SVGAGI. In DNA, the CDR3 is TGTGCCAGCAGTTTTACGGGAAGCTCCTACAATGAGCAGTTCTTC. It codes for CASSFTGSSYNEQFF.

By sample fraction, this clone is large. The rearrangement uses TRBV10-3 and TRBJ1-1; D unresolved. CDR3 length equals 14 residues. Germline V lookup: CDR1 ENHRY, CDR2 SYGVKD. V lost 3 bases and J 4 bases, leaving 12 bases between the germline ends. The CDR3 protein is CAISEEVPLTEAFF. For the CDR3, the DNA is TGTGCCATCAGTGAAGAGGTCCCGCTCACTGAAGCTTTCTTT.

The rearrangement joins TRBV28 to TRBJ1-1; D is undetermined. The ends were cut back, 3 bases at V and 8 bases at J, with 13 bases in the middle. The CDR3 is made up of 13 amino acids. Germline lookup yields CDR1 MDHEN and CDR2 SYDVKM. The DNA for the CDR3 is TGTGCCAGCAGTTTCCAGGTATGGGAGGAAGCTTTCTTT. It specifies CASSFQVWEEAFF.